Each of the 9 T cell receptor beta chains below was sequenced from the same sample in a study of cytomegalovirus exposure and HLA in healthy donors. The protocol was immunoSEQ multiplex PCR, while the TCRdb copy is restricted to in-frame clones and leaves out a portion. The data contain approximately 76,000 clones, roughly 94% of them seen just once; the ten biggest clones take up 2.5% to 3.5%. Material for sequencing was PBMCs. The receptor set was obtained from a woman between 18 and 30 years old in good health and CMV-seropositive.

V gene TRBV2 combines with J gene TRBJ2-1; TRBD2 agrees at 7 bases. There are 16 residues in the CDR3. Germline V gives CDR1 SNHLY, CDR2 FYNNEI. Trimming removed 5 bases from V and 4 bases from J; junction bases left unmatched: 11. In nucleotides, the CDR3 is TGTGCCAGCAGTCAGATACCGGGGGGTGTATACAATGAGCAGTTCTTC. Protein: CASSQIPGGVYNEQFF.

This clone showed up just once. The genes are TRBV25-1 and TRBJ1-1; no definite D call. Per the germline V gene, CDR1 is MGHDK and CDR2 is SYGVNS. V was cut by 5 bases and J by 3 bases, with 16 bases left in between. The CDR3 has 15 amino acids. The CDR3 bases are TGTGCCAGCAGTAACACGGCGTCCGGAGACACTGAAGCTTTCTTT. Translated, it gives CASSNTASGDTEAFF.

The chain has TRBV5-6 and TRBJ2-7; maybe TRBD2 (6 bases). This CDR3 has 14 residues. Trimming took off 0 bases at V and 0 bases at J, with 7 bases between the two ends. CDR1 is SGHDT, CDR2 YYEEEE, per germline. The chain's CDR3 is CASSLGGDSYEQYF. CDR3 nucleotide sequence: TGTGCCAGCAGCTTGGGCGGGGACTCCTACGAGCAGTACTTC.

The chain joins TRBV5-1 to TRBJ2-1; 9 bases align to TRBD1. The germline V gene has CDR1 SGHRS and CDR2 YFSETQ. The CDR3 runs to 14 residues. With 0 bases clipped from V and 10 bases from J, the junction kept 5 bases outside the gene matches. The chain's CDR3 is CASSLGGTGNEQFF. In DNA form, the CDR3 reads TGCGCCAGCAGCTTGGGAGGGACAGGGAACGAGCAGTTCTTC.

V usage is TRBV9 and J usage is TRBJ2-1, with 9 nucleotides matching TRBD1. The V gene's germline CDR1 is SGDLS and CDR2 YYNGEE. CDR3 length: 17 amino acids. Germline trimming cut 3 bases from V and 7 bases from J; bases unmatched to any gene: 14. For the CDR3, the DNA is TGTGCCAGCAGCGCCCCCTCGGGGACAGGGTTTCGGAATGAGCAGTTCTTC. It yields the protein CASSAPSGTGFRNEQFF.

The chain links TRBV6-5 to TRBJ1-6; TRBD1 might be the D (6 bases). The CDR3 has 15 residues. Trimming shortened V by 4 bases and J by 5 bases, and 12 bases separated the two germline ends. The V gene's germline CDR1 is MNHEY and CDR2 SVGAGI. DNA of the CDR3: TGTGCCAGCAGTTTGAGGGACATCCATAATTCACCCCTCCACTTT. Translated, it gives CASSLRDIHNSPLHF.

This clone has just one count. The chain is built from TRBV6-5 and TRBJ1-6, with a possible D match to TRBD1 (6 bases). Trimming removed 7 bases at V and 6 bases at J, with 13 bases between. CDR1 MNHEY and CDR2 SVGAGI come from the germline V gene. CDR3 length: 14 residues. The CDR3 loop reads CASTLGAANSPLHF. The CDR3 bases are TGTGCCAGCACCCTGGGGGCAGCTAATTCACCCCTCCACTTT.

V and J are TRBV11-1 and TRBJ2-5, with D tentatively TRBD1 (5 bases). V lost 4 bases and J 2 bases, leaving 11 bases between the germline ends. CDR1 and CDR2 from the germline V gene are SGHAT and FQDESV (reference sequence). The CDR3 extends over 14 amino acids. As DNA, the CDR3 is TGTGCCAGCAGCTCACAGGTCGCACAAGAGACCCAGTACTTC. This codes for CASSSQVAQETQYF. The whole variable domain, remainder taken from reference TRBV11-1 and TRBJ2-5, is EAEVAQSPRYKITEKSQAVAFWCDPISGHATLYWYRQILGQGPELLVQFQDESVVDDSQLPKDRFSAERLKGVDSTLKIQPAELGDSAMYLCASSSQVAQETQYFGPGTRLLVL.

The rearrangement uses TRBV7-2 and TRBJ2-1; no clear D. The CDR3 is 13 residues long. Trimming shortened V by 4 bases and J by 5 bases, and 9 bases separated the two germline ends. CDR1 and CDR2 from the germline V gene are SGHTA and FQGNSA. The CDR3 spells CASSSQVHNEQFF. Written as DNA, the CDR3 is TGTGCCAGCAGCTCCCAGGTCCACAATGAGCAGTTCTTC.